The next 22 T cell receptor beta chains were all read from a single sample in a study of cytomegalovirus exposure and HLA in healthy donors. The study ran its PCR with 60 Vbeta and 13 Jbeta primers. Some clones are missing from TCRdb's copy, which holds only in-frame ones; the method was immunoSEQ multiplex PCR. The sample shows more than 95,000 clones, approximately 80% of them seen only once. The sequencing sample was made of PBMCs. The receptor set was obtained from a man aged 45-60 years in good health and CMV-seropositive.

The chain combines TRBV7-2 with TRBJ2-7; D possibly corresponds to TRBD2 (6 bases). V lost 8 bases and J 4 bases, leaving 12 bases between the germline ends. Germline CDR1 and CDR2: SGHTA and FQGNSA. This CDR3 contains 12 residues. The CDR3 reads CASGGQVYEQYF. DNA for the CDR3: TGTGCCAGCGGAGGGCAGGTATACGAGCAGTACTTC.

This clone was found once. The chain carries TRBV7-2 and TRBJ2-1; D perhaps matches TRBD1 (5 bases). Germline CDR1 reads SGHTA; CDR2 reads FQGNSA. The CDR3 contains 15 residues. V was shortened by 3 bases and J by 0 bases, with 9 bases between the two germline ends. The CDR3 spells CASSLDKSSYNEQFF. DNA for the CDR3: TGTGCCAGCAGCTTGGACAAAAGCTCCTACAATGAGCAGTTCTTC.

The V gene is TRBV4-3, the J gene TRBJ1-1; 7 nucleotides align to TRBD1. CDR3 size: 15 residues. V shed 4 bases, J shed 1 base, and the junction held 6 bases outside the gene matches. Germline V CDR1 and CDR2: LGHNA, YSLEER. CDR3 amino acids: CASSRETGRNTEAFF. The CDR3 DNA follows: TGCGCCAGCAGCCGAGAGACAGGGAGGAACACTGAAGCTTTCTTT.

This sequence joins TRBV5-1 and TRBJ2-6; 9 positions match TRBD1. Germline V gene data show CDR1 as SGHRS and CDR2 as YFSETQ. V gave up 2 bases and J gave up 0 bases; unmatched junction bases: 9. This CDR3 comprises 19 residues. CDR3 region: CASSLTGTGSLSGANVLTF. In nucleotides, the CDR3 is TGCGCCAGCAGCTTAACCGGGACAGGGTCTCTCTCTGGGGCCAACGTCCTGACTTTC.

In the case of this clone: The junction differs from germline at one of its ends, possibly a read error. The chain carries TRBV7-2 and TRBJ2-7; tentatively, D is TRBD1 (6 bases). From germline, CDR1 is SGHTA and CDR2 FQGNSA. This CDR3 has 14 residues. The CDR3 region is CAGSLVTGPWEQYF. CDR3 coding DNA: TGTGCCGGCAGCTTAGTTACAGGGCCCTGGGAGCAGTACTTC.

This sequence joins TRBV5-1 and TRBJ2-3, with TRBD2 matching over 8 bases. CDR1 is SGHRS and CDR2 is YFSETQ in the germline V gene. This CDR3 contains 15 residues. Trimming at V came to 2 bases and at J to 6 bases, leaving 8 bases not matched to a gene. This CDR3 is CASSFYGGAGDTQYF. CDR3 coding DNA: TGCGCCAGCAGCTTCTACGGGGGGGCTGGGGATACGCAGTATTTT.

This clone was picked up one time. The CDR3 spells CASSAQGAGEQYF. The CDR3 DNA sequence: TGTGCCAGCAGTGCCCAGGGGGCAGGGGAGCAGTACTTC. The chain joins TRBV27 to TRBJ2-7, with 8 bases aligning to TRBD1. Germline V gene data show CDR1 as MNHEY and CDR2 as SMNVEV (reference sequence). Trimming cost V 5 bases and J 7 bases; bases outside gene matches: 7. The CDR3 has 13 residues.

The rearrangement joins TRBV6-1 to TRBJ2-1; D perhaps matches TRBD2 (6 bases). CDR3 length: 15 amino acids. CDR1 is MNHNS and CDR2 is SASEGT in the germline V gene. V was trimmed by 6 bases and J by 1 base, leaving 13 bases between them. The DNA of the CDR3 is TGTGCCAGCAGAGGAGGGGATGGGTCCTACAATGAGCAGTTCTTC. Translation gives CASRGGDGSYNEQFF.

The sample holds one count of this clone. The J gene is TRBJ2-1, the V gene TRBV9; TRBD2 matches 9 bases. CDR3 size: 15 residues. Germline CDR1 reads SGDLS; CDR2 reads YYNGEE. J was trimmed by 7 bases and V by 1 base; bases with no gene match: 6. CDR3 sequence: CASSVTAGGRNEQFF. Written as DNA, the CDR3 is TGTGCCAGCAGCGTAACAGCGGGAGGTAGGAATGAGCAGTTCTTC.

The chain couples TRBV14 to TRBJ1-2, with a weak D call TRBD1 (6 bases). The CDR3 totals 16 residues. Germline V CDR1 and CDR2: SGHDN, FVKESK. V lost 9 bases to trimming and J lost 5 bases, with 25 bases between them. Here the CDR3 DNA reads TGTGCCAGTTCCCGGACCGGGGACACTGACTTATATGGCTACACCTTC. Its translation is CASSRTGDTDLYGYTF.

The table lists this clone with a few counts. The chain links TRBV19 to TRBJ1-2; 8 bases are shared with TRBD1. With V trimmed by 5 bases and J by 0 bases, 5 bases remained unmatched. The germline gives CDR1 LNHDA, CDR2 SQIVND (reference sequence). The CDR3 runs to 15 residues. CDR3 DNA: TGTGCCAGTAGTGGACAGGGAGGGCCTAACTATGGCTACACCTTC. It specifies CASSGQGGPNYGYTF.

The J gene is TRBJ2-7, the V gene TRBV2, with D perhaps TRBD2 (6 bases). CDR1 and CDR2 from the germline V gene are SNHLY and FYNNEI. The CDR3 totals 13 residues. Between the trimmed V and J ends, which lost 1 base and 6 bases, there was a span of 10 bases. CDR3 sequence (DNA): TGTGCCAGCAGTGAAGTATGGGGAGGCGAGCAGTACTTC. It specifies CASSEVWGGEQYF.

This clone was seen a handful of times. The gene calls are TRBV28 and TRBJ2-7; 7 nucleotides match TRBD1. The CDR3 spans 15 residues. Trimming at V came to 6 bases and at J to 0 bases, leaving 8 bases not matched to a gene. Germline CDR1 MDHEN, CDR2 SYDVKM. CDR3 DNA: TGTGCCAGCAGGAAACAGGGGTACAACTCCTACGAGCAGTACTTC. Translating gives CASRKQGYNSYEQYF.

On this clone: At one end, the junction sequence differs from germline, possibly due to a read error. This chain connects TRBV10-3 to TRBJ2-7; 8 bases are shared with TRBD1. This CDR3 region has 15 residues. Germline lookup yields CDR1 ENHRY and CDR2 SYGVKD. The CDR3 is CAISESAGGPYGQYF. DNA for the CDR3: TGTGCCATCAGTGAGTCCGCAGGGGGCCCCTACGGGCAGTACTTC.

This chain links TRBV15 with TRBJ1-2; no clear D. The V end lost 0 bases, the J end lost 10 bases, and 15 bases lay between the germline ends. This CDR3 region has 14 residues. Germline lookup yields CDR1 LNHNV and CDR2 YYDKDF (reference sequence). CDR3 loop: CATSRDRYRGFYTF. In DNA form, the CDR3 reads TGTGCCACCAGCAGAGATCGTTACCGGGGATTCTACACCTTC.

This rearrangement joins TRBV5-1 to TRBJ1-1; D is possibly TRBD1 (5 bases). The germline gives CDR1 SGHRS, CDR2 YFSETQ. Deletions cut 0 bases from V and 4 bases from J, with 16 bases between. The CDR3 extends over 16 amino acids. In DNA, the CDR3 is TGCGCCAGCAGCTTGGAGCCTCAGGGTGGAAGCACTGAAGCTTTCTTT. Translation gives CASSLEPQGGSTEAFF.

The chain joins TRBV7-2 to TRBJ2-5; 9 nucleotides agree with TRBD1. The CDR3 length is 13 residues. CDR1 and CDR2 (germline): SGHTA, FQGNSA. In nucleotides, the CDR3 is TGTCCAAGGGGACAGGGAAGCCAAGAGACCCAGTACTTC. Amino acid sequence: CPRGQGSQETQYF.

The chain employs TRBV5-1 and TRBJ1-1, with a possible D match to TRBD1 (5 bases). Germline CDR1 reads SGHRS; CDR2 reads YFSETQ. Trimming cost V 6 bases and J 1 base, with 19 bases left between them. This CDR3 has 16 residues. This chain's CDR3 is CASTPSGEGRNTEAFF. CDR3 nucleotides: TGCGCCAGCACCCCTAGCGGGGAGGGACGGAACACTGAAGCTTTCTTT.

The chain has TRBV11-2 and TRBJ2-7, with D possibly being TRBD2 (7 bases). The CDR3 sequence is 15 residues long. Trimming pared 4 bases from V and 9 bases from J, leaving 22 bases between. Per germline, CDR1 SGHAT and CDR2 FQNNGV. The CDR3 nucleotides read TGTGCCAGCAGCTCAGCCCCGGGGGGCCGGACGCGGCAGTACTTC. Translation: CASSSAPGGRTRQYF.

The J gene is TRBJ1-4, the V gene TRBV2, with 7 bases matching TRBD1. CDR1 SNHLY and CDR2 FYNNEI come from the germline V gene. V lost 7 bases and J lost 7; bases outside the gene matches: 6. This CDR3 has 13 amino acids. CDR3 nucleotide sequence: TGTGCCAGCAAGAGGGGGCTGGGTGAAAAACTGTTTTTT. This codes for CASKRGLGEKLFF.

As DNA, the CDR3 is TGTGCCAGCAGCCCAGGGCCTGTTGCTTACAATGAGCAGTTCTTC. Amino acids: CASSPGPVAYNEQFF. The chain has TRBV7-9 and TRBJ2-1, with D perhaps matching TRBD1 (5 bases). Germline assignment: CDR1 SEHNR and CDR2 FQNEAQ (reference sequence). V was trimmed by 5 bases and J by 4 bases, leaving 15 bases between them. This CDR3 is 15 amino acids long.

This chain links TRBV5-1 with TRBJ2-5, with TRBD2 matching 10 bases. J lost 2 bases, V lost 4 bases, and 14 bases had no gene match. CDR3 size: 18 residues. Germline CDR1 is SGHRS and CDR2 is YFSETQ. CDR3 region: CASSVSGSGGQYQETQYF. CDR3 sequence (DNA): TGCGCCAGCAGCGTCTCGGGTAGCGGGGGGCAATATCAAGAGACCCAGTACTTC.